One sample yielded the 28 T cell receptor beta chains listed below, sequenced in a study of blood T cells in healthy people across ages. Primed by a sample-barcoded 5' primer and a J-beta primer mix, a second PCR proceeded for about 7 to 12 cycles. TCRdb used MiXCR to reprocess the 5' RACE reads, holding one entry per CDR3 protein. The data contain nearly 800,000 distinct CDR3 sequences, around a quarter of them singletons. These data were also reused for a study on T cells of mothers and their children.

The sample taken for sequencing was blood. These receptors all stem from a boy under 18 in good health.

This chain joins TRBV20-1 and TRBJ1-1; D call uncertain. The V end was cut by 0 bases, the J end by 2 bases, with 10 bases between. CDR3 length: 14 amino acids. Germline-derived CDR1 and CDR2 are DFQATT and SNEGSKA (reference sequence). The CDR3 sequence is CSARDVGENTEAFF. The CDR3 DNA reads as TGCAGTGCTAGAGATGTTGGGGAAAACACTGAAGCTTTCTTT.

In its sample, this clonotype was seen a few times. The V and J genes are TRBV10-3 and TRBJ2-1, with 7 bases matching TRBD2. CDR3 length: 15 amino acids. Germline CDR1 is ENHRY and CDR2 is SYGVKD. Trimming at V came to 4 bases and at J to 5 bases, leaving 8 bases not matched to a gene. The CDR3 loop is CAISGLAADHNEQFF. DNA of the CDR3: TGTGCCATCAGTGGCCTAGCGGCCGACCACAATGAGCAGTTCTTC.

This clonotype was counted a few times. The rearrangement joins TRBV4-1 to TRBJ2-5, with D perhaps matching TRBD1 (6 bases). In germline, CDR1 is MGHRA, CDR2 YSYEKL. The CDR3 runs to 19 residues. Trimming left V 0 bases short and J 2 bases short, with 22 bases between. Here the CDR3 reads CASSQDWYPEQGTQETQYF. In DNA, the CDR3 is TGCGCCAGCAGCCAAGATTGGTACCCGGAACAGGGTACACAAGAGACCCAGTACTTC.

The chain employs TRBV28 and TRBJ2-7; possible D gene TRBD1, 6 bases. Per germline, CDR1 MDHEN and CDR2 SYDVKM. The ends were cut back, 5 bases at V and 0 bases at J, with 20 bases in the middle. The CDR3 extends over 17 amino acids. CDR3 in DNA: TGTGCCAGCAGTCACGGCTCGGACAGCCAGAGCTCCTACGAGCAGTACTTC. It specifies CASSHGSDSQSSYEQYF.

This chain links TRBV6-5 with TRBJ1-5; no clear D. This CDR3 is built from 15 residues. Germline values: CDR1 MNHEY, CDR2 SVGAGI. Between the trimmed V and J ends, which lost 4 bases and 2 bases, there was a span of 12 bases. Here the CDR3 DNA reads TGTGCCAGCAGTTCCCTGTCCCTGGGCAATCAGCCCCAGCATTTT. This encodes CASSSLSLGNQPQHF.

This clonotype has more than one count but fewer than ten. CDR3 bases: TGTGCCAGCGCGTCCGGGAGGGGGTACGAGCAGTACTTC. Its protein product is CASASGRGYEQYF. The V gene is TRBV2, the J gene TRBJ2-7; TRBD2 matches 8 bases. V was pared by 8 bases and J by 4 bases, with 7 bases of the junction left unmatched. CDR1 SNHLY and CDR2 FYNNEI come from the germline V gene. The CDR3 consists of 13 residues.

The chain links TRBV28 to TRBJ2-7; 9 bases are a match to TRBD1. Germline CDR1 reads MDHEN; CDR2 reads SYDVKM. With 3 bases clipped from V and 3 bases from J, the junction kept 6 bases outside the gene matches. This CDR3 is built from 15 residues. Here the CDR3 DNA reads TGTGCCAGCAGTTTCCCCCGGGACAGGGTCTACGAGCAGTACTTC. As protein: CASSFPRDRVYEQYF.

The sample holds a few counts of this clonotype. Sequence at one end of the junction differs from germline and may be a read error. This rearrangement joins TRBV3-1 to TRBJ2-7; 13 bases agree with TRBD2. CDR3 length: 16 amino acids. Germline loops: CDR1 LGHDT, CDR2 YNNKEL (reference sequence). This CDR3 is CVSSHAGTSGTYEQYF. The CDR3, as DNA: TGTGTCAGCAGCCATGCCGGGACTAGCGGGACTTACGAGCAGTACTTC.

V usage is TRBV7-2 and J usage is TRBJ2-3; 7 bases align to TRBD1. CDR1 is SGHTA and CDR2 is FQGNSA in the germline V gene. The CDR3 is 14 residues long. J was trimmed by 2 bases and V by 5 bases; bases with no gene match: 4. The CDR3 region is CASSPGQTTDTQYF. DNA for the CDR3: TGTGCCAGCAGCCCGGGACAGACCACAGATACGCAGTATTTT.

This sequence joins TRBV3-1 and TRBJ2-5; 14 nucleotides match TRBD2. CDR1 is LGHDT, CDR2 YNNKEL, per germline (reference sequence). V lost 4 bases and J lost 0; bases outside the gene matches: 7. The CDR3 consists of 18 residues. As DNA, the CDR3 is TGTGCCAGCAGCCCTGGGACTAGCGGGGGCCACCACCAAGAGACCCAGTACTTC. It encodes CASSPGTSGGHHQETQYF.

This clonotype was picked up a small number of times. This chain links TRBV9 with TRBJ2-7; D gene uncertain. The germline gives CDR1 SGDLS, CDR2 YYNGEE. The V gene lost 0 bases and the J gene lost 0 bases, with 7 bases spanning the gap. CDR3 length equals 14 residues. Here the CDR3 DNA reads TGTGCCAGCAGCGTAGCGGGCCTCTCCTACGAGCAGTACTTC. As protein: CASSVAGLSYEQYF.

The chain links TRBV5-6 to TRBJ2-4, with D tentatively TRBD1 (5 bases). Germline V gene data show CDR1 as SGHDT and CDR2 as YYEEEE. The CDR3 extends over 17 amino acids. V was cut by 0 bases and J by 0 bases, with 13 bases left in between. This CDR3 reads CASSLGIQGAAKNIQYF. As DNA, the CDR3 is TGTGCCAGCAGCTTGGGAATTCAGGGTGCAGCCAAAAACATTCAGTACTTC.

As concerns this clonotype: At one end, the junction sequence differs from germline, possibly due to a read error. The chain joins TRBV7-7 to TRBJ1-1, with D possibly being TRBD1 (6 bases). Germline-derived CDR1 and CDR2 are SSHAT and FNYEAQ (reference sequence). The CDR3 length is 16 residues. CDR3 bases: TGTGCTAGCAGCTTAGTGGGGGGCGTTGGGAACACTGAAGCTTTCTTT. Amino acids: CASSLVGGVGNTEAFF.

The V call is TRBV29-1, the J call TRBJ2-5; 7 bases align to TRBD1. Germline V gene lookup returns CDR1 SQVTM and CDR2 ANQGSEA. CDR3 length: 13 residues. J gave up 3 bases and V 2 bases, and 3 bases lay outside the gene matches. This chain's CDR3 is CSVELTGEETQYF. In nucleotides, the CDR3 is TGCAGCGTTGAACTTACAGGGGAAGAGACCCAGTACTTC.

The chain employs TRBV6-5 and TRBJ2-1; D remains unclear. Germline-derived CDR1 and CDR2 are MNHEY and SVGAGI. Trimming removed 2 bases from V and 6 bases from J, with 8 bases in between. The CDR3 totals 13 residues. This chain's CDR3 is CASSYPLRNEQFF. CDR3 nucleotides: TGTGCCAGCAGTTACCCCCTGCGCAATGAGCAGTTCTTC.

This clonotype was recorded at least ten times. The V gene is TRBV4-2, the J gene TRBJ2-7; 9 positions agree with TRBD1. The CDR3 totals 16 residues. J was trimmed by 3 bases and V by 3 bases; bases with no gene match: 9. From germline, CDR1 is LGHNA and CDR2 YNFKEQ. The CDR3 is CASSQAPGQGLYEQYF. CDR3 nucleotide sequence: TGTGCCAGCAGCCAGGCACCGGGACAGGGCCTCTACGAGCAGTACTTC.

The chain recombines TRBV7-9 with TRBJ2-1, with unresolved D. The V end was cut by 3 bases, the J end by 4 bases, with 16 bases between. Germline-derived CDR1 and CDR2 are SEHNR and FQNEAQ (reference sequence). The CDR3 has 16 amino acids. The CDR3 nucleotides are TGTGCCAGCAGCTTGGACCGATCCCACCTATACAATGAGCAGTTCTTC. As protein: CASSLDRSHLYNEQFF.

V is TRBV4-1 and J is TRBJ1-1, with 8 bases matching TRBD1. From germline, CDR1 is MGHRA and CDR2 YSYEKL. Trimming removed 3 bases from V and 3 bases from J; junction bases left unmatched: 15. The CDR3 sequence is 18 residues long. The CDR3 protein is CASSQKQGVWVKDTEAFF. For the CDR3, the DNA is TGCGCCAGCAGCCAGAAACAGGGGGTCTGGGTTAAGGACACTGAAGCTTTCTTT.

This rearrangement joins TRBV24-1 to TRBJ2-5; the match to TRBD2 covers 8 bases. The CDR3 extends over 15 amino acids. Trimming at V came to 6 bases and at J to 5 bases, leaving 10 bases not matched to a gene. CDR1 is KGHDR, CDR2 SFDVKD, per germline. CDR3 protein: CATSLREGRRETQYF. The CDR3 DNA reads TGTGCCACCAGTCTCCGGGAGGGCCGTCGTGAGACCCAGTACTTC.

About this clonotype: A junction end diverges from the germline sequence, so it may reflect a read error. V and J are TRBV7-9 and TRBJ1-4; 12 bases align to TRBD1. The CDR3 spans 15 residues. Germline V gene data show CDR1 as SEHNR and CDR2 as FQNEAQ (reference sequence). Here the CDR3 DNA reads TGTGCCAGCAGCCCAGGGACAGGGGGCACCGAAATACTGTTTTTT. This gives the protein CASSPGTGGTEILFF.

Worth noting for this clonotype: The junction differs from germline at one of its ends, possibly a read error. The chain uses TRBV7-9 and TRBJ2-2, with D perhaps matching TRBD2 (6 bases). The CDR3 is made up of 19 amino acids. Germline V CDR1 and CDR2: SEHNR, FQNEAQ (reference sequence). CDR3 residues: CAGSLDLASEMVVTGELFF. The CDR3 region has the DNA TGTGCCGGCAGCTTAGACTTGGCTAGCGAGATGGTTGTCACCGGGGAGCTGTTTTTT.

This clonotype occurred a few times. This chain links TRBV4-3 with TRBJ2-2; 7 bases map to TRBD1. Unmatched junction bases numbered 8, after V lost 3 bases and J lost 7 bases. The CDR3 runs to 15 residues. Germline V CDR1 and CDR2: LGHNA, YSLEER. The CDR3 here is CASSQRTGGGGELFF. The CDR3 DNA is TGCGCCAGCAGCCAGAGGACAGGAGGTGGCGGGGAGCTGTTTTTT.

This clonotype showed up just a few times. The rearrangement links TRBV25-1 to TRBJ2-6, with unresolved D. Germline V gene data show CDR1 as MGHDK and CDR2 as SYGVNS. The CDR3 has 15 residues. Trimming stripped 6 bases from V and 0 bases from J, with 9 bases between. The CDR3 reads CASSPRVSGANVLTF. The CDR3 region has the DNA TGTGCCAGCAGCCCCCGGGTCTCTGGGGCCAACGTCCTGACTTTC.

The V and J genes are TRBV29-1 and TRBJ2-2, with D possibly being TRBD1 (5 bases). CDR1 and CDR2 (germline): SQVTM, ANQGSEA. Trimming removed 7 bases from V and 4 bases from J, with 16 bases in between. The CDR3 is 14 amino acids. As DNA, the CDR3 is TGCAGCGGCACCTCAGGGTCGGGCACCGGGGAGCTGTTTTTT. Protein sequence: CSGTSGSGTGELFF.

V gene TRBV14 combines with J gene TRBJ2-5; 8 bases line up with TRBD1. The CDR3 is made up of 14 amino acids. Looked up from germline, CDR1 is SGHDN and CDR2 is FVKESK. The J segment lost 5 bases and the V segment lost 0 bases, leaving 2 bases of the junction unmatched. For the CDR3, the DNA is TGTGCCAGCAGCCAAGACAACAGGGGGGAGACCCAGTACTTC. Translation gives CASSQDNRGETQYF.

The chain has TRBV29-1 and TRBJ1-2; D is uncertain. Germline V gives CDR1 SQVTM, CDR2 ANQGSEA. The CDR3 length is 12 residues. The V and J ends lost 4 bases and 8 bases respectively, with 14 bases between them. In nucleotides, the CDR3 is TGCAGCGTTGGTGAGGGTTTAGGCGGCTACACCTTC. It encodes CSVGEGLGGYTF.

This sequence joins TRBV29-1 and TRBJ2-3; D is unclear. The CDR3 totals 12 residues. Trimming stripped 3 bases from V and 2 bases from J, with 6 bases between. Germline CDR1 reads SQVTM; CDR2 reads ANQGSEA. The CDR3 sequence is CSVDITTDTQYF. CDR3 in DNA: TGCAGCGTTGACATTACCACAGATACGCAGTATTTT.

The rearrangement uses TRBV29-1 and TRBJ1-2, with D possibly being TRBD1 (6 bases). V gave up 7 bases and J gave up 3 bases, with 30 bases separating them. Germline CDR1 reads SQVTM; CDR2 reads ANQGSEA. There are 18 residues in the CDR3. CDR3: CSARSWGAGTRGDYGYTF. The CDR3 nucleotides are TGCAGCGCCCGAAGTTGGGGGGCCGGGACAAGAGGGGACTATGGCTACACCTTC.